The 10 T cell receptor beta chains below come from one sample, sequenced in a study of CD8 T cells in Susac syndrome. With random hexamers, roughly 0.45 to 1 ug RNA was reverse transcribed. TCRdb analysed the immunoSEQ multiplex PCR reads with MiXCR anew, one entry per CDR3 protein. The sample lists some 130,000 distinct CDR3 sequences, roughly 94% occurring once. Specimen: CD8+ T cells from PBMCs. These receptors originate from a human donor with Susac syndrome.

The chain is built from TRBV19 and TRBJ2-1; 10 bases fit TRBD2. CDR3 length equals 15 residues. V lost 3 bases and J lost 7; bases outside the gene matches: 6. CDR1 and CDR2 (germline): LNHDA, SQIVND (reference sequence). CDR3: CASSILAGVRNEQFF. As DNA, the CDR3 is TGTGCCAGTAGTATCCTAGCGGGAGTACGAAATGAGCAGTTCTTC.

This rearrangement joins TRBV9 to TRBJ1-4; TRBD1 might be the D (5 bases). Per the germline V gene, CDR1 is SGDLS and CDR2 is YYNGEE. V gave up 0 bases and J gave up 5 bases, with 11 bases separating them. The CDR3 loop spans 15 amino acids. DNA of the CDR3: TGTGCCAGCAGCGTAGCTGGGGGGTTGAATGAAAAACTGTTTTTT. It translates to CASSVAGGLNEKLFF.

This chain joins TRBV21-1 and TRBJ2-1; the table's D call of TRBD2 was not tested on the DNA. TRBV21-1 is assigned pseudogene status. This CDR3 spans 19 amino acids. DNA of the CDR3: TGTGCCAGCAGCAAAGGCGTTTGCTCAACCTCCGCGGGCTACAATGAGCAGTTCTTC. This codes for CASSKGVCSTSAGYNEQFF.

The genes are TRBV4-1 and TRBJ2-7; no definite D call. Trimming took 2 bases from V and 3 from J, leaving 11 bases between them. This CDR3 contains 14 residues. CDR1 is MGHRA, CDR2 YSYEKL, per germline. In DNA, the CDR3 is TGCGCCAGCAGCCAATCCGAGACGGTCTACGAGCAGTACTTC. Protein: CASSQSETVYEQYF.

This chain uses TRBV5-8 with TRBJ2-7; D is unclear. Trimming stripped 0 bases from V and 5 bases from J, with 21 bases between. CDR3 length: 17 amino acids. Germline V lookup: CDR1 SGHTS, CDR2 YDEGEE. The CDR3 nucleotides are TGTGCCAGCAGCTTGGTCATAAGACGGAGAGAGTACCACGAGCAGTACTTC. Its translation: CASSLVIRRREYHEQYF.

V and J are TRBV7-9 and TRBJ2-1; no clear D. V gave up 5 bases and J gave up 4 bases, with 12 bases separating them. Germline-derived CDR1 and CDR2 are SEHNR and FQNEAQ (reference sequence). There are 14 residues in the CDR3. CDR3 in DNA: TGTGCCAGCAGCCGACCTGGCGCGTACAATGAGCAGTTCTTC. Its protein product is CASSRPGAYNEQFF. Full variable domain (remainder filled in from reference TRBV7-9 and TRBJ2-1): DTGVSQNPRHKITKRGQNVTFRCDPISEHNRLYWYRQTLGQGPEFLTYFQNEAQLEKSRLLSDRFSAERPKGSFSTLEIQRTEQGDSAMYLCASSRPGAYNEQFFGPGTRLTVL.

The V gene is TRBV29-1, the J gene TRBJ2-7, with D unresolved. The V gene lost 7 bases and the J gene lost 3 bases, with 7 bases spanning the gap. The CDR3 totals 10 residues. Germline CDR1 SQVTM, CDR2 ANQGSEA. The CDR3 is CSAVNYEQYF. CDR3 bases: TGCAGCGCGGTCAACTACGAGCAGTACTTC.

The V gene is TRBV6-2 or TRBV6-3, the J gene TRBJ1-5; D possibly corresponds to TRBD1 (5 bases). CDR3 size: 14 residues. Trimming shortened V by 4 bases and J by 2 bases, and 9 bases separated the two germline ends. Germline CDR1 and CDR2: MNHEY and SVGEGT. CDR3: CASSFPTGNQPQHF. The CDR3 DNA reads as TGTGCCAGCAGTTTCCCGACAGGCAATCAGCCCCAGCATTTT.

This clonotype was picked up a small number of times. This rearrangement joins TRBV9 to TRBJ2-3; D might be TRBD2 (6 bases). The CDR3 covers 15 residues. Trimming stripped 0 bases from V and 4 bases from J, with 12 bases between. From germline, CDR1 is SGDLS and CDR2 YYNGEE. The DNA for the CDR3 is TGTGCCAGCAGCGTAGGGGACTCGGGGTCAGATACGCAGTATTTT. Residues: CASSVGDSGSDTQYF. Variable domain in full (rest from reference TRBV9 and TRBJ2-3): DSGVTQTPKHLITATGQRVTLRCSPRSGDLSVYWYQQSLDQGLQFLIQYYNGEERAKGNILERFSAQQFPDLHSELNLSSLELGDSALYFCASSVGDSGSDTQYFGPGTRLTVL.

This clonotype appeared once. This chain links TRBV2 with TRBJ1-1; D gene ambiguous. This CDR3 contains 14 residues. V dropped 6 bases and J dropped 1 base, with 12 bases sitting between them. Germline lookup yields CDR1 SNHLY and CDR2 FYNNEI. DNA of the CDR3: TGTGCCAGCAGCGCCCAGCCCGCGAACACTGAAGCTTTCTTT. Translated: CASSAQPANTEAFF.